This T cell receptor (beta chain) was profiled in a study of CD4 T cells in relation to SARS-CoV-2 and coronaviruses. Overall study context: PBMCs were cultured with antigen for about eleven days before TCR beta sequencing. No peptide or an HIV-1 Nef peptide pool served as negative control.

Here immunoSEQ multiplex PCR was the method, and the copy in TCRdb shows in-frame clones only, minus some. This sample has 20,000 to 25,000 clones; about 80% occur once, and the top ten carry 9.5% to 15%. This CDR3 has 13 amino acids. V lost 3 bases to trimming and J lost 6 bases, with 9 bases between them. Germline lookup yields CDR1 MNHEY and CDR2 SVGEGT. The unexposed donors gave CD4+ T cells in about 2011-2018, prior to COVID-19. CD4+ T cells were isolated from the cells after nine to eleven days of culture. Half the medium was replaced with IL-2 medium on days 3 and 7. Study findings and constraints: No crossreactivity against non-spike viral proteins was tested here.

A word on this clone: Its antigen is still unknown.

The sequencing input was CD4+ T cells from PBMCs, cultured in vitro. The sequence was obtained from a human donor in good health. The chain joins TRBV6-2 or TRBV6-3 to TRBJ2-1, with D uncertain. The CDR3: CASSYRVPNEQFF. In DNA, the CDR3 is TGTGCCAGCAGTTATAGGGTCCCCAATGAGCAGTTCTTC.